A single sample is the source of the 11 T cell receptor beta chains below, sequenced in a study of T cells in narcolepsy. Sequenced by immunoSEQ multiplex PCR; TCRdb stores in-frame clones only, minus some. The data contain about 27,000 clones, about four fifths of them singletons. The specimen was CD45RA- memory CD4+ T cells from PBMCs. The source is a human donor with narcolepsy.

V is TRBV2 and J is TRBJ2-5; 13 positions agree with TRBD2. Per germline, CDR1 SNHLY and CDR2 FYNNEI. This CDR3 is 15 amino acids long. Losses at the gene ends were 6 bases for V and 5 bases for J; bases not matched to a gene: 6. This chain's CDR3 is CASRRTSGGGETQYF. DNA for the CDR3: TGTGCCAGCAGACGGACTAGCGGGGGAGGGGAGACCCAGTACTTC.

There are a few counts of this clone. In DNA, the CDR3 is TGTGCCAGCAGTGAAGCGACTAGCGGGGTCTACGAGCAGTACTTC. Encoded protein: CASSEATSGVYEQYF. The chain has TRBV6-1 and TRBJ2-7, with TRBD2 matching 11 bases. Trimming removed 0 bases from V and 3 bases from J; junction bases left unmatched: 1. The germline V gene encodes CDR1 MNHNS and CDR2 SASEGT. There are 15 residues in the CDR3.

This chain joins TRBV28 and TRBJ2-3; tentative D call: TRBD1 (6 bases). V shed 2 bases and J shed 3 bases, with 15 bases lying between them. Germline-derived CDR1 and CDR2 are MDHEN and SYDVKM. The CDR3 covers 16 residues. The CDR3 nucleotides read TGTGCCAGCAGTTTAATGCGACAGGTCATGACAGATACGCAGTATTTT. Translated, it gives CASSLMRQVMTDTQYF.

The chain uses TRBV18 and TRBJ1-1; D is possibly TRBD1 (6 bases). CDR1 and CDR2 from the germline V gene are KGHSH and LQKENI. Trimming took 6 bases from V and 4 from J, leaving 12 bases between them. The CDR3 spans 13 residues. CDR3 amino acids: CASSEQGATEAFF. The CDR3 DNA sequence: TGTGCCAGCTCGGAACAGGGAGCCACTGAAGCTTTCTTT.

The CDR3 DNA follows: TGTGCCAGCAGCTTAGACAAGGTAGAGGGCATTGATACGCAGTATTTT. Its protein product is CASSLDKVEGIDTQYF. The J gene is TRBJ2-3, the V gene TRBV13, with TRBD2 as a possible D gene (5 bases). The V gene lost 1 base and the J gene lost 6 bases, with 17 bases spanning the gap. The CDR3 runs to 16 residues. From germline, CDR1 is PRHDT and CDR2 FYEKMQ (reference sequence).

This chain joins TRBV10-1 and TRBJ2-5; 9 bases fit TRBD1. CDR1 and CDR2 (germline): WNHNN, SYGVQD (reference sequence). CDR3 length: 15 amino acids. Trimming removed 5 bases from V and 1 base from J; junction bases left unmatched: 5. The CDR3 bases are TGCGCCAGCAGTTCGGGACAGGGACCCCAAGAGACCCAGTACTTC. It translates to CASSSGQGPQETQYF.

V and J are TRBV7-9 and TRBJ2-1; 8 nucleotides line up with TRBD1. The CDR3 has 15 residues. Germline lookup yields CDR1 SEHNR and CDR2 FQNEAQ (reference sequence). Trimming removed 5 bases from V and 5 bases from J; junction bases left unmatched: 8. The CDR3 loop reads CASSPDGTGNNEQFF. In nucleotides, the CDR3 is TGTGCCAGCAGCCCTGACGGGACAGGAAACAATGAGCAGTTCTTC.

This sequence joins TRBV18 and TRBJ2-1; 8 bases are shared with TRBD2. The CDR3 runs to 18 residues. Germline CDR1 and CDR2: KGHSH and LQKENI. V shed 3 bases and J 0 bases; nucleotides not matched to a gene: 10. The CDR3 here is CASSPSSGGVSSYNEQFF. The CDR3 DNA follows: TGTGCCAGCTCACCGTCCTCCGGGGGGGTAAGCTCCTACAATGAGCAGTTCTTC.

CDR3 sequence (DNA): TGTGCCAGCAGCTTTACAGGGATCTACGAGCAGTACTTC. Its protein product is CASSFTGIYEQYF. The chain uses TRBV5-4 and TRBJ2-7; TRBD1 is a possible D gene (6 bases). Germline-derived CDR1 and CDR2 are SGHNT and YYREEE (reference sequence). V was clipped by 2 bases and J by 3 bases, with 9 bases between them. The CDR3 is made up of 13 amino acids.

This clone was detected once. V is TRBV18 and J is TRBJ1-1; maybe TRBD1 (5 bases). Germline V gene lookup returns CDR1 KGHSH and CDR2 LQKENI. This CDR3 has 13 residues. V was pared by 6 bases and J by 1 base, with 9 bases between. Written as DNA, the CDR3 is TGTGCCAGCTCGGTCGGACAGAACACTGAAGCTTTCTTT. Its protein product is CASSVGQNTEAFF.

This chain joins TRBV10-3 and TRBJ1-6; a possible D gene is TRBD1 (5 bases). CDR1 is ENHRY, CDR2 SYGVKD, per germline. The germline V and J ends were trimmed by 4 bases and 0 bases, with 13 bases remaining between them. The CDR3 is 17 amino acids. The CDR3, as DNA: TGTGCCATCAGTGTGAGCAAGGGGAGCTCCTATAATTCACCCCTCCACTTT. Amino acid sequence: CAISVSKGSSYNSPLHF.